The 13 T cell receptor beta chains reported below all come from one sample, sequenced in a study of blood T cells in healthy people across ages. Primers used in a second PCR of roughly 6 to 11 cycles were a sample-barcoded 5' primer and a J-beta primer mix. TCRdb reprocessed the 5' RACE reads via MiXCR and lists one record per CDR3 protein. The data contain about 1.7 million distinct CDR3 sequences, 28% of them singletons. The sequenced material came from blood. These receptors all stem from a woman aged 25 to 39 in good health.

This clonotype was counted between two and nine times. J is TRBJ2-7 and V is TRBV6-5; weak D call: TRBD2 (6 bases). Germline V CDR1 and CDR2: MNHEY, SVGAGI. V was cut by 6 bases and J by 3 bases, with 15 bases left in between. The CDR3 has 14 amino acids. The CDR3, as DNA: TGTGCCAGCAGCGGGTCCCCGGGAGACTACGAGCAGTACTTC. This sequence encodes CASSGSPGDYEQYF.

The chain is built from TRBV7-8 and TRBJ2-7; 7 positions match TRBD2. The ends lost 4 bases at V and 5 bases at J; junction bases unmatched: 8. The CDR3 sequence is 14 residues long. Per the germline V gene, CDR1 is SGHVS and CDR2 is FQNEAQ. The CDR3 nucleotides are TGTGCCAGCAGCTCCACAGCGACTAGCAACGAGCAGTACTTC. Encoded protein: CASSSTATSNEQYF. Supplemented by reference TRBV7-8 and TRBJ2-7, the full variable domain reads GAGVSQSPRYKVAKRGQDVALRCDPISGHVSLFWYQQALGQGPEFLTYFQNEAQLDKSGLPSDRFFAERPEGSVSTLKIQRTQQEDSAVYLCASSSTATSNEQYFGPGTRLTVT.

The chain employs TRBV29-1 and TRBJ1-2; D not resolved. The germline gives CDR1 SQVTM, CDR2 ANQGSEA. The length of the CDR3 is 10 residues. Trimming shortened V by 3 bases and J by 5 bases, and 4 bases separated the two germline ends. CDR3 nucleotide sequence: TGCAGCGTTGACCAGTATGGCTACACCTTC. Encoded protein: CSVDQYGYTF.

Many counts were recorded for this clonotype. The chain is built from TRBV5-1 and TRBJ2-1; TRBD2 matches at 9 bases. The germline gives CDR1 SGHRS, CDR2 YFSETQ. V was pared by 2 bases and J by 4 bases, with 10 bases of the junction left unmatched. The CDR3 has 17 amino acids. The CDR3 bases are TGCGCCAGCAGCTTTTCAGCGGGGGGTAATAAGTACAATGAGCAGTTCTTC. It yields the protein CASSFSAGGNKYNEQFF. The full variable domain, in which reference TRBV5-1 and TRBJ2-1 provide the parts outside the CDR3, is KAGVTQTPRYLIKTRGQQVTLSCSPISGHRSVSWYQQTPGQGLQFLFEYFSETQRNKGNFPGRFSGRQFSNSRSEMNVSTLELGDSALYLCASSFSAGGNKYNEQFFGPGTRLTVL.

This clonotype was counted only a few times. The rearrangement links TRBV20-1 to TRBJ2-5, with 12 bases matching TRBD2. Looked up from germline, CDR1 is DFQATT and CDR2 is SNEGSKA (reference sequence). The CDR3 length is 16 residues. J was trimmed by 4 bases and V by 5 bases; bases with no gene match: 11. CDR3 residues: CSAPGTSGWRAETQYF. CDR3 in DNA: TGCAGTGCTCCCGGGACTAGCGGGTGGAGGGCAGAGACCCAGTACTTC.

This clonotype turned up a few times. The chain is built from TRBV12-3 or TRBV12-4 and TRBJ2-7; no reliable D call. The length of the CDR3 is 12 residues. Trimming left V 10 bases short and J 7 bases short, with 17 bases between. CDR3 protein: CANTGGRGEQYF. CDR3 nucleotides: TGTGCCAACACTGGCGGCCGAGGAGAGCAGTACTTC.

This clonotype was recorded a few times. The genes are TRBV9 and TRBJ2-5, with D maybe TRBD1 (5 bases). This CDR3 has 15 amino acids. Trimming shortened V by 0 bases and J by 0 bases, and 9 bases separated the two germline ends. Germline V gene lookup returns CDR1 SGDLS and CDR2 YYNGEE. The CDR3 DNA sequence: TGTGCCAGCAGCGTAGTGGACACAGACCAAGAGACCCAGTACTTC. It specifies CASSVVDTDQETQYF.

This clonotype was seen only a few times. The chain uses TRBV7-2 and TRBJ1-2; D perhaps matches TRBD1 (6 bases). The germline V gene has CDR1 SGHTA and CDR2 FQGNSA. Trimming took off 5 bases at V and 2 bases at J, with 15 bases between the two ends. This CDR3 spans 15 amino acids. The CDR3 region has the DNA TGTGCCAGCAGCGATCCCCCACAGGGAAACTATGGCTACACCTTC. It is translated as CASSDPPQGNYGYTF.

This chain uses TRBV27 with TRBJ2-3; no clear D gene. The CDR3 has 14 residues. Trimming took off 1 base at V and 2 bases at J, with 7 bases between the two ends. Germline CDR1 reads MNHEY; CDR2 reads SMNVEV (reference sequence). The CDR3 nucleotides read TGTGCCAGCAGTTTATTCCAGGCCACAGATACGCAGTATTTT. Translating gives CASSLFQATDTQYF.

This clonotype was found many times. V is TRBV7-2 and J is TRBJ2-7, with D unresolved. Trimming cost V 0 bases and J 0 bases, with 9 bases left between them. The CDR3 has 15 amino acids. Germline loops: CDR1 SGHTA, CDR2 FQGNSA. CDR3 sequence (DNA): TGTGCCAGCAGCTTAGCGGGAACCGACTCCTACGAGCAGTACTTC. It translates to CASSLAGTDSYEQYF.

The chain uses TRBV7-9 and TRBJ2-7; either TRBD1 or TRBD2 may fit D (5 bases each). Germline CDR1 reads SEHNR; CDR2 reads FQNEAQ (reference sequence). The CDR3 is made up of 13 amino acids. V lost 5 bases, J lost 5 bases, and 13 bases lay in between. The CDR3 reads CASSQGRNNEQYF. The CDR3 bases are TGTGCCAGCAGCCAGGGACGGAACAACGAGCAGTACTTC.

This clonotype has a handful of counts. The chain links TRBV7-2 to TRBJ1-4, with D unclear. This CDR3 contains 15 residues. Trimming took 5 bases from V and 8 from J, leaving 18 bases between them. Germline V gene data show CDR1 as SGHTA and CDR2 as FQGNSA. CDR3 nucleotide sequence: TGTGCCAGCAGCCCGGCCAGGAGGCAGGAGGAAAAACTGTTTTTT. Amino acid sequence: CASSPARRQEEKLFF.

In regard to this clonotype: A read error is possible here, since a much larger clone lies one base away. Likely a read error: the CDR3 ends without its conserved phenylalanine or tryptophan. V usage is TRBV7-2 and J usage is TRBJ1-2; TRBD1 aligns across 8 bases. V trimming: 5 bases; J trimming: 3 bases; junction bases outside the gene matches: 8. The CDR3 contains 15 residues. Germline values: CDR1 SGHTA, CDR2 FQGNSA. This CDR3 is CASSATDRAHYGYTC. In nucleotides, the CDR3 is TGTGCCAGCAGCGCGACGGACAGGGCCCACTATGGCTACACCTGC.